This entry describes one T cell receptor (beta chain). Germline CDR1 and CDR2: PRHDT and FYEKMQ (reference sequence). This CDR3 is 15 amino acids long. The ends lost 4 bases at V and 8 bases at J; junction bases unmatched: 10. This entry belongs to a study of blood T cells in healthy people across ages. Combining a sample-barcoded 5' primer with a J-beta primer mix, a second PCR ran for about 7 to 11 cycles. One entry per CDR3 protein, called by TCRdb with MiXCR from the 5' RACE reads. Among hundreds of thousands of distinct CDR3 sequences listed, more than 20% were seen once. These data were also filed under a second study, of T cells of mothers and their children.

The rearrangement uses TRBV13 and TRBJ2-4; 8 bases match TRBD2. The source of this sequence is a boy aged 5 to 17 in good health. Sequenced material: blood. CDR3 nucleotide sequence: TGTGCCAGCAGCTCGCGGGCGGGAGGAAGGGACATTCAGTACTTC. Its translation: CASSSRAGGRDIQYF.